This TCR beta chain was documented in a study of T cell responses to AZD1222 COVID-19 vaccine. For the study at large: Some second doses came at about 4 weeks and others at about 12 weeks; these were pooled. Overall study findings and caveats: Mapped onto spike, vaccine-associated CD4 TCRs spanned it and were dominant at 160-218 and 743-854. At study baseline, merely five or six AZD1222 recipients were seropositive.

Germline-derived CDR1 and CDR2 are MNHEY and SVGAGI. The CDR3 has 15 residues. The V end was cut by 2 bases, the J end by 0 bases, with 8 bases between. In regard to this clone: The target antigen is unknown.

Measured with immunoSEQ multiplex PCR; TCRdb has only the in-frame clones, and not every one. This table has under 200,000 clones, approximately 90% appearing once. The clonotype comes from an adult in good health. Sequencing used peripheral blood, obtained on day 0 of AZD1222 vaccination. The chain carries TRBV6-5 and TRBJ1-3, with a tentative D call TRBD1 (6 bases). DNA for the CDR3: TGTGCCAGCAGTTACAGGGGGAGCTCTGGAAACACCATATATTTT. It encodes CASSYRGSSGNTIYF.